These 13 T cell receptor beta chains were sequenced from one sample in a study of shared clonotypes between healthy human individuals. Naivety among CD8 cells was defined by CD45RO negativity and positive CCR7 selection, thereby excluding terminally differentiated effector memory CD45RA+ cells. Sequenced by immunoSEQ multiplex PCR; TCRdb stores in-frame clones only, minus some. The sample holds millions of clones, about 93% seen once. The sequencing input was naive CD8+ T cells from PBMCs. These receptors were taken from a man younger than 35 in good health. Some clones in this sample may be carry-over from other donors' samples.

The J gene is TRBJ1-2, the V gene TRBV6-1, with a tentative D call TRBD1 (6 bases). Germline CDR1 MNHNS, CDR2 SASEGT. The CDR3 is 15 amino acids. Trimming stripped 8 bases from V and 2 bases from J, with 18 bases between. In nucleotides, the CDR3 is TGTGCCAGCGGAACCGACAGGATGGCGAACTATGGCTACACCTTC. Translation: CASGTDRMANYGYTF.

The rearrangement uses TRBV27 and TRBJ2-1; the match to TRBD1 covers 10 bases. Germline values: CDR1 MNHEY, CDR2 SMNVEV (reference sequence). The CDR3 spans 14 residues. Germline trimming cut 5 bases from V and 5 bases from J; bases unmatched to any gene: 3. The chain's CDR3 is CASSPGQGNNEQFF. CDR3 nucleotide sequence: TGTGCCAGCAGTCCGGGACAGGGGAACAATGAGCAGTTCTTC.

V usage is TRBV4-3 and J usage is TRBJ2-3, with 11 bases matching TRBD2. Trimming removed 1 base from V and 2 bases from J; junction bases left unmatched: 2. Germline-derived CDR1 and CDR2 are LGHNA and YSLEER. This CDR3 spans 16 amino acids. CDR3 sequence (DNA): TGCGCCAGCAGCCAAGGTAGCGGGAGGGTCACAGATACGCAGTATTTT. It is translated as CASSQGSGRVTDTQYF.

The chain carries TRBV27 and TRBJ2-1; D unresolved. Trimming shortened V by 0 bases and J by 8 bases, and 5 bases separated the two germline ends. The CDR3 consists of 12 residues. The V gene's germline CDR1 is MNHEY and CDR2 SMNVEV (reference sequence). DNA of the CDR3: TGTGCCAGCAGTTTATCCCCCCATGAGCAGTTCTTC. This gives the protein CASSLSPHEQFF.

V and J are TRBV9 and TRBJ2-1, with D tentatively TRBD2 (5 bases). The V and J ends lost 3 bases and 8 bases respectively, with 18 bases between them. The V gene's germline CDR1 is SGDLS and CDR2 YYNGEE. CDR3 length equals 15 residues. The CDR3: CASSGAPGTADEQFF. The CDR3, as DNA: TGTGCCAGCAGCGGGGCTCCGGGAACTGCCGATGAGCAGTTCTTC.

The chain recombines TRBV27 with TRBJ2-3; D ambiguous. V was shortened by 1 base and J by 2 bases, with 7 bases between the two germline ends. The germline V gene has CDR1 MNHEY and CDR2 SMNVEV (reference sequence). The CDR3 is made up of 14 amino acids. The CDR3 DNA reads TGTGCCAGCAGTTTATTTTCGTTCACAGATACGCAGTATTTT. As protein: CASSLFSFTDTQYF.

This chain uses TRBV7-2 with TRBJ1-5; unclear D gene. The V gene lost 0 bases and the J gene lost 2 bases, with 14 bases spanning the gap. Per germline, CDR1 SGHTA and CDR2 FQGNSA. CDR3 length: 17 amino acids. The CDR3 nucleotides are TGTGCCAGCAGCTTAGCGCGGGCCCCAGGAGGCAATCAGCCCCAGCATTTT. It is translated as CASSLARAPGGNQPQHF.

V and J are TRBV28 and TRBJ2-5; TRBD2 is a possible D gene (5 bases). The length of the CDR3 is 15 residues. The V end was cut by 3 bases, the J end by 5 bases, with 16 bases between. The germline V gene has CDR1 MDHEN and CDR2 SYDVKM. The CDR3 region is CASSLIRTLWETQYF. The CDR3 nucleotides are TGTGCCAGCAGTTTGATTCGGACTCTTTGGGAGACCCAGTACTTC. Together with reference TRBV28 and TRBJ2-5, the CDR3 gives the full variable domain: DVKVTQSSRYLVKRTGEKVFLECVQDMDHENMFWYRQDPGLGLRLIYFSYDVKMKEKGDIPEGYSVSREKKERFSLILESASTNQTSMYLCASSLIRTLWETQYFGPGTRLLVL.

The gene calls are TRBV6-1 and TRBJ2-5, with 8 bases aligning to TRBD2. CDR3 length: 14 amino acids. CDR1 MNHNS and CDR2 SASEGT come from the germline V gene. J was trimmed by 4 bases and V by 7 bases; bases with no gene match: 8. The CDR3 DNA reads TGTGCCAGCAAGGGACTAGGGGTAGGAGAGACCCAGTACTTC. Translated, it gives CASKGLGVGETQYF.

The J gene is TRBJ2-6, the V gene TRBV7-9, with 9 bases matching TRBD1. Germline V gene lookup returns CDR1 SEHNR and CDR2 FQNEAQ (reference sequence). V dropped 2 bases and J dropped 2; count of bases not matched to a gene: 10. The CDR3 is made up of 19 amino acids. In nucleotides, the CDR3 is TGTGCCAGCAGCTTAATGGGCCGGGACAGGGAAACTGGGGCCAACGTCCTGACTTTC. Translated, it gives CASSLMGRDRETGANVLTF.

The chain links TRBV19 to TRBJ2-2; no clear D. CDR1 is LNHDA and CDR2 is SQIVND in the germline V gene (reference sequence). V shed 5 bases and J shed 3 bases, with 4 bases lying between them. The CDR3 has 12 residues. In DNA, the CDR3 is TGTGCCAGTAGTCTATACACCGGGGAGCTGTTTTTT. It translates to CASSLYTGELFF.

The chain links TRBV28 to TRBJ2-7; a possible D gene is TRBD1 (6 bases). Germline V gene data show CDR1 as MDHEN and CDR2 as SYDVKM. Trimming took 3 bases from V and 6 from J, leaving 12 bases between them. This CDR3 is built from 13 residues. CDR3 protein: CASSFRTALEQYF. CDR3 nucleotide sequence: TGTGCCAGCAGTTTCCGGACAGCGCTCGAGCAGTACTTC.

This clone came up once. The chain uses TRBV9 and TRBJ2-6; no clear D. V was clipped by 3 bases and J by 0 bases, with 13 bases between them. Germline V CDR1 and CDR2: SGDLS, YYNGEE. This CDR3 spans 17 amino acids. CDR3 sequence (DNA): TGTGCCAGCAGCGACGGCAGTTCGAACTCTGGGGCCAACGTCCTGACTTTC. Encoded protein: CASSDGSSNSGANVLTF.